This TCR beta chain derives from a study of cytomegalovirus exposure and HLA in healthy donors. Study-wide findings and caveats: Upon later analysis, HLA-associated TCR beta chains proved more clonally expanded than other, equally common chains. The study had only CMV serostatus as immune exposure information.

Healthy bone marrow donors supplied every sample. The CDR3 runs to 15 residues. Germline loops: CDR1 MNHNS, CDR2 SASEGT. Trimming removed 1 base from V and 3 bases from J, with 10 bases in between. On this clone itself: Its matching antigen is unknown.

It was with 60 Vbeta and 13 Jbeta primers that the PCR ran. The table came from immunoSEQ multiplex PCR; TCRdb's copy has only in-frame clones and leaves some out. The sample carries roughly 150,000 clones, around three quarters recorded once. The rearrangement uses TRBV6-1 and TRBJ1-5; D may be TRBD1 (6 bases). Sequencing used PBMCs. The sequence was collected from a woman in her thirties or forties in good health and CMV-seronegative. The CDR3 sequence is CASSEGGQINQPQHF. The CDR3, as DNA: TGTGCCAGCAGTGAAGGCGGACAGATCAATCAGCCCCAGCATTTT.